This entry lists 9 T cell receptor beta chains sequenced from one sample in a study of T cells in Graves' hyperthyroidism and ophthalmopathy. There were TCR beta CDR3 regions amplified from RNA transcripts. The TCR CDR3 first-round RT-PCR relied on the HTBI primer set. Via MiXCR, TCRdb re-called the multiplex PCR reads, giving one row per CDR3 protein. Among around 600,000 distinct CDR3 sequences listed, around 15% were seen once. The sequencing input was blood. The source is a woman aged 40 to 50 with Graves' ophthalmopathy.

This clonotype has a count of ten or more. The J gene is TRBJ2-2, the V gene TRBV3-1; TRBD1 might be the D (5 bases). V gave up 0 bases and J gave up 1 base, with 9 bases separating them. The CDR3 totals 16 residues. Germline V gene data show CDR1 as LGHDT and CDR2 as YNNKEL (reference sequence). The CDR3 nucleotides are TGTGCCAGCAGCCAAGAAGGGGCAGGGAACACCGGGGAGCTGTTTTTT. Encoded protein: CASSQEGAGNTGELFF.

This clonotype was observed many times. The rearrangement joins TRBV5-5 to TRBJ2-3; 8 bases fit TRBD2. The CDR3 spans 16 residues. Germline lookup yields CDR1 SGHKS and CDR2 YYEKEE (reference sequence). The ends lost 5 bases at V and 2 bases at J; junction bases unmatched: 10. The CDR3 nucleotides read TGTGCCAGCAGTTCCGACCCCGGGAGGGCCACAGATACGCAGTATTTT. Residues: CASSSDPGRATDTQYF.

Concerning this clonotype: At one end the junction does not follow the germline gene, possibly because of a read error. The chain combines TRBV7-2 with TRBJ1-6; D gene unclear. The CDR3 is 14 amino acids. Germline loops: CDR1 SGHTA, CDR2 FQGNSA. CDR3 in amino acids: CARSSNLEYSPLHF. The CDR3 bases are TGTGCCCGCAGTTCTAACCTGGAGTATTCACCCCTCCACTTT.

On this clonotype itself: A single base separates this from a much larger clone, so it may be a read error. The V call is TRBV2, the J call TRBJ1-2, with TRBD1 matching over 8 bases. CDR1 is SNHLY and CDR2 is FYNNEI in the germline V gene. CDR3 length equals 15 residues. The CDR3 DNA follows: TGTGCCAGCAGTCCGACATGGACAGGGAACTATGGCTGCACCTTC. Its protein is CASSPTWTGNYGCTF.

This clonotype was recorded many times. CDR3 nucleotides: TGTGCCAGCAGCCAAGAGGGTCATAACACTGAAGCTTTCTTT. Protein sequence: CASSQEGHNTEAFF. The chain joins TRBV3-1 to TRBJ1-1, with D unresolved. The V end lost 0 bases, the J end lost 2 bases, and 7 bases lay between the germline ends. The CDR3 has 14 amino acids. The germline V gene has CDR1 LGHDT and CDR2 YNNKEL (reference sequence).

V and J are TRBV7-9 and TRBJ2-2; D gene ambiguous. Germline loops: CDR1 SEHNR, CDR2 FQNEAQ (reference sequence). The CDR3 runs 13 residues. V dropped 4 bases and J dropped 6 bases, with 9 bases sitting between them. The CDR3 sequence is CASSSHPPGELFF. The CDR3 DNA reads TGTGCCAGCAGCTCGCACCCGCCCGGGGAGCTGTTTTTT.

This clonotype was seen many times. The junction differs from germline at one of its ends, possibly a read error. The V and J genes are TRBV7-7 and TRBJ2-5; 11 bases are a match to TRBD1. Germline V gives CDR1 SSHAT, CDR2 FNYEAQ (reference sequence). The CDR3 totals 16 residues. In DNA form, the CDR3 reads TGTGCTAGCAGCCTGGGGACAGGGGGGACTCAAGAGACCCAGTACTTC. As protein: CASSLGTGGTQETQYF.

The sample holds a few counts of this clonotype. The V gene is TRBV5-1, the J gene TRBJ2-3, with 12 bases fitting TRBD1. The CDR3 is made up of 16 amino acids. Losses at the gene ends were 3 bases for V and 1 base for J; bases not matched to a gene: 3. Germline V gives CDR1 SGHRS, CDR2 YFSETQ. CDR3 in amino acids: CASSSGTGGGTDTQYF. The CDR3, as DNA: TGCGCCAGCAGCTCCGGGACAGGGGGCGGCACAGATACGCAGTATTTT.

This clonotype was seen more than once but under ten times. CDR3 in DNA: TGTGCCAGCAGCTTCGGACCAAGACACACCTCTGGGGCCAACGTCCTGACTTTC. This sequence encodes CASSFGPRHTSGANVLTF. This chain connects TRBV7-6 to TRBJ2-6; D call uncertain. There are 18 residues in the CDR3. V lost 3 bases to trimming and J lost 0 bases, with 15 bases between them. The germline V gene has CDR1 SGHVS and CDR2 FNYEAQ.